These T cell receptor beta chains were read from a single sample in a study of cytomegalovirus exposure and HLA in healthy donors. Profiling relied on immunoSEQ multiplex PCR, and the TCRdb table lists in-frame clones only, not all of them. The sample lists fewer than 350,000 clones, approximately 90% occurring once. Material for sequencing was PBMCs. These TCRs come from a young woman in good health and CMV-seronegative. Both conserved end residues are part of each CDR3. The D gene is left open where the match is weak. Clone size is shown for a subset of rows, as once, few, many or a class of expanded clone.

CDR3 protein	CDR3 DNA	D gene	clone size	V gene	J gene
CASSSASGGIYEQYF	TGTGCCAGCAGCTCGGCCAGCGGGGGGATCTACGAGCAGTACTTC	TRBD2	NA	TRBV7-2	TRBJ2-7
CAISISQGQSYYGYTF	TGTGCCATCAGTATCTCGCAGGGCCAATCCTATTATGGCTACACCTTC	NA	NA	TRBV10-3	TRBJ1-2
CAWSVGGSYEQYF	TGTGCCTGGAGTGTGGGGGGATCCTACGAGCAGTACTTC	NA	NA	TRBV30	TRBJ2-7
CASSGTTGAMNTEAFF	TGTGCCAGCAGCGGGACTACAGGGGCCATGAACACTGAAGCTTTCTTT	TRBD1	NA	TRBV9	TRBJ1-1
CASSFLEGTEAFF	TGTGCCAGCAGCTTCCTAGAGGGCACTGAAGCTTTCTTT	NA	NA	TRBV11-2	TRBJ1-1
CASSVDRNYGYTF	TGTGCCAGCAGCGTAGACAGAAACTATGGCTACACCTTC	NA	NA	TRBV9	TRBJ1-2
CASRLSGGNQPQHF	TGCGCCAGCAGACTTTCGGGAGGCAATCAGCCCCAGCATTTT	NA	NA	TRBV5-1	TRBJ1-5
CASSSTSLNTEAFF	TGTGCCAGCAGTTCGACATCGTTGAACACTGAAGCTTTCTTT	NA	once	TRBV27	TRBJ1-1
CASSSPTSVSNEQFF	TGTGCCAGCAGCTCCCCGACTAGCGTTTCCAATGAGCAGTTCTTC	TRBD2	NA	TRBV11-2	TRBJ2-1
CACMGQTLTDTQYF	TGTGCCTGTATGGGACAGACCCTCACAGATACGCAGTATTTT	TRBD1	few	TRBV19	TRBJ2-3
CASSTGTGASYEQYF	TGTGCCAGTAGTACCGGGACAGGGGCCTCCTACGAGCAGTACTTC	TRBD1	NA	TRBV19	TRBJ2-7
CASSRDRAKGDTEAFF	TGCGCCAGCAGCCGGGACAGGGCGAAGGGTGACACTGAAGCTTTCTTT	TRBD1	NA	TRBV4-1	TRBJ1-1
CASSPDRGGTEAFF	TGTGCCAGCAGTCCGGACAGGGGGGGCACTGAAGCTTTCTTT	TRBD1	NA	TRBV2	TRBJ1-1
CASSRRQGEQYF	TGTGCCAGCAGCCGAAGGCAGGGCGAGCAGTACTTC	NA	NA	TRBV4-2	TRBJ2-7
CASSFGGAFYNEQFF	TGTGCCAGCAGCTTCGGGGGGGCCTTCTACAATGAGCAGTTCTTC	TRBD2	NA	TRBV7-3	TRBJ2-1
CASRETGSGELFF	TGTGCCAGCAGGGAAACAGGTTCCGGGGAGCTGTTTTTT	NA	NA	TRBV2	TRBJ2-2
CASSSVARPVQYF	TGTGCCAGCAGTTCGGTAGCGCGGCCCGTGCAGTACTTC	NA	NA	TRBV6-1	TRBJ2-7
CASVAPGSDTQYF	TGTGCCAGCGTGGCTCCGGGGTCAGATACGCAGTATTTT	NA	NA	TRBV6-5	TRBJ2-3
CASSISGGYSYEQYF	TGTGCCAGTAGTATCTCCGGGGGGTACTCCTACGAGCAGTACTTC	TRBD2	NA	TRBV19	TRBJ2-7
CASSRELNTEAFF	TGCGCCAGCAGCAGGGAGTTGAACACTGAAGCTTTCTTT	NA	once	TRBV5-1	TRBJ1-1
CASSRGGTNEQFF	TGTGCCAGTAGTCGGGGAGGTACAAATGAGCAGTTCTTC	NA	NA	TRBV19	TRBJ2-1
CASSIAASGGNIQYF	TGTGCCAGTAGTATCGCGGCTAGCGGGGGAAACATTCAGTACTTC	TRBD2	NA	TRBV19	TRBJ2-4
CASSVGQGVSNQPQHF	TGTGCCAGTAGTGTTGGACAGGGGGTAAGCAATCAGCCCCAGCATTTT	TRBD1	NA	TRBV19	TRBJ1-5
CASSLVERGTSQETQYF	TGTGCCAGCAGCTTAGTTGAAAGGGGGACAAGCCAAGAGACCCAGTACTTC	NA	NA	TRBV7-9	TRBJ2-5
CASSPRAGGAYNEQFF	TGTGCCAGCAGCCCCAGGGCCGGGGGGGCATACAATGAGCAGTTCTTC	TRBD2	NA	TRBV7-6	TRBJ2-1
CASSLQGRDNEQFF	TGTGCCAGCAGTTTACAGGGTAGGGATAATGAGCAGTTCTTC	NA	NA	TRBV6-5	TRBJ2-1
CASSYRWGRGNTIYF	TGTGCCAGCAGTTACCGATGGGGGCGCGGAAACACCATATATTTT	NA	NA	TRBV6-5	TRBJ1-3
CASSQHQASYTGELFF	TGCGCCAGCAGCCAACATCAGGCCTCCTACACCGGGGAGCTGTTTTTT	NA	NA	TRBV5-1	TRBJ2-2
CSVEGTDRVLTF	TGCAGCGTTGAAGGGACAGATCGCGTCCTGACTTTC	NA	NA	TRBV29-1	TRBJ2-6
CASSLVLPEAFF	TGTGCCAGCAGCTTAGTTCTTCCGGAAGCTTTCTTT	NA	NA	TRBV7-9	TRBJ1-1
CASSLGRTNQETQYF	TGCGCCAGCAGCTTGGGACGGACTAACCAAGAGACCCAGTACTTC	NA	once	TRBV5-1	TRBJ2-5
CASSLAWGSQETQYF	TGTGCCAGCAGCTTAGCTTGGGGCAGCCAAGAGACCCAGTACTTC	NA	NA	TRBV7-2	TRBJ2-5
CASSTQGAVETQYF	TGTGCCAGTAGTACCCAGGGGGCCGTAGAGACCCAGTACTTC	TRBD1	NA	TRBV19	TRBJ2-5
CASSPLTGQGSYEQYF	TGTGCCAGCTCACCTTTAACAGGGCAAGGTTCCTACGAGCAGTACTTC	NA	once	TRBV18	TRBJ2-7
CASSGGTGAGANVLTF	TGTGCCAGCAGCGGAGGGACAGGGGCTGGGGCCAACGTCCTGACTTTC	TRBD1	NA	TRBV7-9	TRBJ2-6
CASSRGLAGSGEQYF	TGTGCCAGCAGCCGGGGACTAGCGGGGTCGGGGGAGCAGTACTTC	TRBD2	once	TRBV5-4	TRBJ2-7
CASRFQGGLGELFF	TGTGCCAGTCGGTTCCAAGGGGGTCTCGGGGAGCTGTTTTTT	NA	NA	TRBV19	TRBJ2-2
CSVGGRVKETQYF	TGCAGCGTTGGTGGTCGGGTAAAAGAGACCCAGTACTTC	NA	NA	TRBV29-1	TRBJ2-5
CASSQDGAGVWEQYF	TGCGCCAGCAGCCAAGATGGAGCAGGCGTGTGGGAGCAGTACTTC	NA	NA	TRBV4-1	TRBJ2-5
CASSLNGYEQYF	TGCGCCAGCAGCTTGAACGGCTACGAGCAGTACTTC	NA	NA	TRBV5-1	TRBJ2-7
CASSPESQGTVGYTF	TGTGCCAGTAGTCCCGAATCACAGGGGACGGTAGGCTACACCTTC	TRBD1	NA	TRBV19	TRBJ1-2
CASSPSGGYNEQFF	TGTGCCAGCAGCCCAAGCGGGGGTTACAATGAGCAGTTCTTC	TRBD2	NA	TRBV11-3	TRBJ2-1
CAWNPGLSTAETQYF	TGTGCCTGGAACCCGGGACTATCGACAGCTGAGACCCAGTACTTC	TRBD2	NA	TRBV30	TRBJ2-5
CATMDSLGYTF	TGTGCCACCATGGACAGTCTAGGCTACACCTTC	NA	few	TRBV19	TRBJ1-2
CASSILIRTDTQYF	TGTGCCAGCAGCATCCTCATACGGACAGATACGCAGTATTTT	NA	NA	TRBV7-9	TRBJ2-3
CASSHFPPQGYSYNEQFF	TGCGCCAGCAGCCACTTCCCCCCCCAGGGGTACTCCTACAATGAGCAGTTCTTC	NA	NA	TRBV4-1	TRBJ2-1
CASRATGQGQETQYF	TGCGCCAGCAGAGCTACCGGACAGGGTCAAGAGACCCAGTACTTC	TRBD1	NA	TRBV5-1	TRBJ2-5
CASSSGLAGSEQYF	TGTGCCAGCAGCTCCGGACTAGCGGGTTCCGAGCAGTACTTC	TRBD2	NA	TRBV7-3	TRBJ2-7
CAIRTGGRGSPLHF	TGTGCCATCAGGACAGGGGGCAGGGGTTCACCCCTCCACTTT	TRBD1	NA	TRBV10-3	TRBJ1-6
CARLLGWQGPSSYEQYF	TGCGCCAGATTATTAGGATGGCAGGGTCCTTCCTCCTACGAGCAGTACTTC	NA	NA	TRBV10-2	TRBJ2-7
CAWSPGTVQETQYF	TGTGCCTGGAGTCCCGGGACTGTACAAGAGACCCAGTACTTC	NA	NA	TRBV30	TRBJ2-5
CSATGYTF	TGCAGCGCCACAGGCTACACCTTC	NA	NA	TRBV20-1	TRBJ1-2
CASSSTGGNYGYTF	TGTGCCAGCAGCTCGACAGGGGGAAACTATGGCTACACCTTC	TRBD1	NA	TRBV7-2	TRBJ1-2
CASSYLGARDTGELFF	TGTGCCAGCAGTTACTTGGGGGCTCGCGACACCGGGGAGCTGTTTTTT	NA	NA	TRBV6-6	TRBJ2-2